These T cell receptor beta chains were read from a single sample in a study of blood T cells in healthy people across ages. TCRdb passed the 5' RACE reads through MiXCR, listing each CDR3 protein once. The sample has about 1,600,000 distinct CDR3 sequences; approximately 42% are singletons. The sample taken for sequencing was blood. These TCRs come from a young woman in good health. CDR3s include the opening cysteine and the closing phenylalanine or tryptophan. The D gene is left open where the match is weak. Clone size is stated in some rows and not others, as once, few, many or a class when expanded.

j_gene	v_gene	abundance	d_gene	CDR3nt	CDR3aa
TRBJ2-1	TRBV20-1	few	TRBD2	TGCAGTGCGTTTAGCGGGAGCTCCTACAATGAGCAGTTCTTC	CSAFSGSSYNEQFF
TRBJ2-5	TRBV29-1	NA	NA	TGCAGCGTTCCCCAGGGCGGGACTCACCAAGAGACCCAGTACTTC	CSVPQGGTHQETQYF
TRBJ1-5	TRBV20-1	NA	NA	TGCAGTGCTAGAGCGGCGGGGGGCAATCAGCCCCAGCATTTT	CSARAAGGNQPQHF
TRBJ1-2	TRBV2	NA	NA	TGTGCCAGCACTTTCACCTATGGCTACACCTTC	CASTFTYGYTF
TRBJ2-1	TRBV7-9	NA	TRBD2	TGTGCCAGCAGCGTACTAGCGGGACAGAACAATGAGCAGTTCTTC	CASSVLAGQNNEQFF
TRBJ2-7	TRBV5-6	few	NA	TGTGCCAGCAGCCAACGCCGTTCGGGGCAGTACTTC	CASSQRRSGQYF
TRBJ1-1	TRBV29-1	few	NA	TGCAGCGTTGAAACAGGGCCACTCGGGAACACTGAAGCTTTCTTT	CSVETGPLGNTEAFF
TRBJ2-5	TRBV6-5	NA	NA	TGTGCCAGCAGTTATAACAGGGTGATAATAGGAGGGGAGACCCAGTACTTC	CASSYNRVIIGGETQYF
TRBJ2-7	TRBV9	NA	NA	TGTGCCAGCAGCGTAGAGGAGGGGCCCTACGAGCAGTACTTC	CASSVEEGPYEQYF
TRBJ1-2	TRBV12-3/TRBV12-4	many	NA	TGTGCCAGCAGTTCCCCGGGACGGTCCTATGGCTACACCTTC	CASSSPGRSYGYTF
TRBJ1-1	TRBV5-1	NA	NA	TGCGCCAGCAGATCTACTTCTGAAGCTTTCTTT	CASRSTSEAFF
TRBJ2-7	TRBV9	few	TRBD1	TGTGCCAGCAGCGCCGAGGACAGGACCTACGAGCAGTACTTC	CASSAEDRTYEQYF
TRBJ2-5	TRBV2	NA	NA	TGTGCCAGCAGTGGTTCCCCCCAGTACTTC	CASSGSPQYF
TRBJ2-5	TRBV10-3	few	NA	TGTGCCATCAGTGATATACGGGGAGCGGGGACCCAGTACTTC	CAISDIRGAGTQYF
TRBJ2-7	TRBV29-1	NA	NA	TGCAGCGCTGTTCGGGACGGCGCCAACGAGCAGTACTTC	CSAVRDGANEQYF
TRBJ2-7	TRBV9	many	NA	TGTGCCAGCTCGGTGGGAGCAGGGAGCTCCTACGAGCAGTACTTC	CASSVGAGSSYEQYF
TRBJ2-7	TRBV4-1	NA	NA	TGCGCCAGCAGCCAACAAATACAGGGACCGGGCGAGCAGTACTTC	CASSQQIQGPGEQYF
TRBJ2-1	TRBV20-1	NA	NA	TGCAGTGCTTCCGACTCTACTAGAAGCTCCTACAATGAGCAGTTCTTC	CSASDSTRSSYNEQFF
TRBJ2-5	TRBV24-1	few	NA	TGTGCCACCAGTGATCCGCGGACAGATCAAGAGACCCAGTACTTC	CATSDPRTDQETQYF
TRBJ2-3	TRBV5-1	NA	TRBD1	TGCGCCAGCAATCTGGGACAGTACACAGATACGCAGTATTTT	CASNLGQYTDTQYF